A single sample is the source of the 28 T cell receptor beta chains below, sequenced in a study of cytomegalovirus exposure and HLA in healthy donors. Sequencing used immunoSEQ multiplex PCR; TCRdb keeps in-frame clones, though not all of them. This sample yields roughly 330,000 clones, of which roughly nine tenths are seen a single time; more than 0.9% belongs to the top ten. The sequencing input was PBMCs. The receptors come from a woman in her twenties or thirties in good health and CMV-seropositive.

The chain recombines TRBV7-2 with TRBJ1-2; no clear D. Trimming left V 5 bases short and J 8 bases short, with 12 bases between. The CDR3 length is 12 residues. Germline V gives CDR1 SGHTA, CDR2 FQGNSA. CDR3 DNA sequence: TGTGCCAGCAGCCCAACCCTGGAGGGCTACACCTTC. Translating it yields CASSPTLEGYTF.

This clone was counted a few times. The CDR3 bases are TGCGCCAGCAGCTTTTGGACACCGAACACCGGGGAGCTGTTTTTT. It specifies CASSFWTPNTGELFF. The chain couples TRBV5-1 to TRBJ2-2; TRBD1 might be the D (5 bases). Per the germline V gene, CDR1 is SGHRS and CDR2 is YFSETQ. V was pared by 2 bases and J by 0 bases, with 8 bases between. This CDR3 spans 15 amino acids.

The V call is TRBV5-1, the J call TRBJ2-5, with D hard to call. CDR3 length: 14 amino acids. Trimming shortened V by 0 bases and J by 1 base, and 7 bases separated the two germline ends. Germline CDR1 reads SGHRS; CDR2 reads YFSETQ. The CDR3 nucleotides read TGCGCCAGCAGCTTGGGACAAATCCAAGAGACCCAGTACTTC. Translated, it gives CASSLGQIQETQYF. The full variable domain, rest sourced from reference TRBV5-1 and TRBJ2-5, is KAGVTQTPRYLIKTRGQQVTLSCSPISGHRSVSWYQQTPGQGLQFLFEYFSETQRNKGNFPGRFSGRQFSNSRSEMNVSTLELGDSALYLCASSLGQIQETQYFGPGTRLLVL.

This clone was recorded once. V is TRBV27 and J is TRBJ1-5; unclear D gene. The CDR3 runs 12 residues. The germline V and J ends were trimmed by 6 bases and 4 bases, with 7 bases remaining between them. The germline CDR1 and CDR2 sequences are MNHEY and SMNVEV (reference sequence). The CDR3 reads CASSYTNQPQHF. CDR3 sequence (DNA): TGTGCCAGCAGCTACACTAATCAGCCCCAGCATTTT.

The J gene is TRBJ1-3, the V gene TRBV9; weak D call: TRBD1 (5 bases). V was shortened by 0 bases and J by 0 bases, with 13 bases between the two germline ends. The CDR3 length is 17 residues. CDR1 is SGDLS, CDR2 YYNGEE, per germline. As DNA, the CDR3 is TGTGCCAGCAGCGTAGAGGGACTTCCCGTCTCTGGAAACACCATATATTTT. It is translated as CASSVEGLPVSGNTIYF. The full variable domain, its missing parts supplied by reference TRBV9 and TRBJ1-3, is DSGVTQTPKHLITATGQRVTLRCSPRSGDLSVYWYQQSLDQGLQFLIQYYNGEERAKGNILERFSAQQFPDLHSELNLSSLELGDSALYFCASSVEGLPVSGNTIYFGEGSWLTVV.

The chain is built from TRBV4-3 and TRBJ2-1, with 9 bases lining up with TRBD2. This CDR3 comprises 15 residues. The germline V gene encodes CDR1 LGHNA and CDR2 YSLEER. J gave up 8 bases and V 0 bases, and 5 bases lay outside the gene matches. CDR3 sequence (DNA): TGCGCCAGCAGCCAAGAGGCGGGAGGGCTTGATGAGCAGTTCTTC. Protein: CASSQEAGGLDEQFF.

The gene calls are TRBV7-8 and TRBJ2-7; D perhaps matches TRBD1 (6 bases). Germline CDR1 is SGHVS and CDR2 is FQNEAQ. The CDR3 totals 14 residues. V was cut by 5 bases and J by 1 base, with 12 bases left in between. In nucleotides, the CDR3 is TGTGCCAGCAGCCTCCGGGACAAGTCCTACGAGCAGTACTTC. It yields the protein CASSLRDKSYEQYF.

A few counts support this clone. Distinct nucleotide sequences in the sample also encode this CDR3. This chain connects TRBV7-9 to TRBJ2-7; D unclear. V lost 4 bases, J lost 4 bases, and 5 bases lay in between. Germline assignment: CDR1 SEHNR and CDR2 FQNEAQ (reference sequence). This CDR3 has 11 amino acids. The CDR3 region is CASSSNYEQYF. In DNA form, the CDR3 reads TGTGCCAGCAGCTCCAATTACGAGCAGTACTTC.

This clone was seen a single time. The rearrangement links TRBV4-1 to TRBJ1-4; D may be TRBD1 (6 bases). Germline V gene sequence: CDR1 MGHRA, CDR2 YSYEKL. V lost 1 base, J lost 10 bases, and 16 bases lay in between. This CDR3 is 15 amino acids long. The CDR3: CASSQVAGDKAKLFF. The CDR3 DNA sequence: TGCGCCAGCAGCCAAGTGGCAGGGGACAAGGCAAAACTGTTTTTT.

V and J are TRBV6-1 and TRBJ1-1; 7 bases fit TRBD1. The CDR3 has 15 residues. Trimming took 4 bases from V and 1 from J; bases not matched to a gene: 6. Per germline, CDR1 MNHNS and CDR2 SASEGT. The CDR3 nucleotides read TGTGCCAGCAGTGCTAGGGACAGCCGGAACACTGAAGCTTTCTTT. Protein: CASSARDSRNTEAFF.

CDR3 in DNA: TGTGCCAGCAGCTTAACACAGGTCAATCAGCCCCAGCATTTT. Protein product: CASSLTQVNQPQHF. This sequence joins TRBV7-2 and TRBJ1-5, with D maybe TRBD1 (5 bases). CDR1 is SGHTA, CDR2 FQGNSA, per germline. Trimming removed 2 bases at V and 3 bases at J, with 8 bases between. The length of the CDR3 is 14 residues.

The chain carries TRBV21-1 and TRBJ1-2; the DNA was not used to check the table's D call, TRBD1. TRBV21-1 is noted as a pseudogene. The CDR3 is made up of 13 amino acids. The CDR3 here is CASSKCPVYGYTF. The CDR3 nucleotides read TGTGCCAGCAGCAAATGTCCAGTCTATGGCTACACCTTC.

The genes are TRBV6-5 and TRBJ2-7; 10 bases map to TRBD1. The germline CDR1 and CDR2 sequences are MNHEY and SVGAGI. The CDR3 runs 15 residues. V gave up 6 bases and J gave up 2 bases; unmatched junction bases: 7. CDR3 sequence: CASRQRQGATYEQYF. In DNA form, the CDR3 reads TGTGCCAGCAGGCAGAGACAGGGGGCCACCTACGAGCAGTACTTC.

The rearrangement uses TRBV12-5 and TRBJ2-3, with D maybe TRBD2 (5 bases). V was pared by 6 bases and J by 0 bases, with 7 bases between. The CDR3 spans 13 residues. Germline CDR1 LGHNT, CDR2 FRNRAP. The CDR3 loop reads CASGPGSTDTQYF. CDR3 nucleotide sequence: TGTGCTAGTGGGCCGGGAAGCACAGATACGCAGTATTTT.

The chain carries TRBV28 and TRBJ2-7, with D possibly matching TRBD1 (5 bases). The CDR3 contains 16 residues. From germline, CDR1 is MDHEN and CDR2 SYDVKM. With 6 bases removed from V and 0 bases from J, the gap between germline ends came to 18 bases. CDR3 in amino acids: CASRPGKKPPSYEQYF. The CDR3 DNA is TGTGCCAGCAGACCAGGGAAAAAACCACCCTCCTACGAGCAGTACTTC. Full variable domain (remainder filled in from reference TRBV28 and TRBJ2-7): DVKVTQSSRYLVKRTGEKVFLECVQDMDHENMFWYRQDPGLGLRLIYFSYDVKMKEKGDIPEGYSVSREKKERFSLILESASTNQTSMYLCASRPGKKPPSYEQYFGPGTRLTVT.

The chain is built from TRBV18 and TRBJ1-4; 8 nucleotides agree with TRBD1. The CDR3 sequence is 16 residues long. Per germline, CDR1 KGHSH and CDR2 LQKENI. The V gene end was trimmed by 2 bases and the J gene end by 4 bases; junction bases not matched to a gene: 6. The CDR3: CASSPSGQGFNEKLFF. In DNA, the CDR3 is TGTGCCAGCTCACCATCTGGACAGGGCTTTAATGAAAAACTGTTTTTT.

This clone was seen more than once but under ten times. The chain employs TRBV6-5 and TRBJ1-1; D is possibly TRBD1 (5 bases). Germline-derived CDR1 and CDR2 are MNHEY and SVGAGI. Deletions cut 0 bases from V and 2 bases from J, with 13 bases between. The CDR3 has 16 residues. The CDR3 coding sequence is TGTGCCAGCAGTTACTCGAAGGGCAGGGTAAACACTGAAGCTTTCTTT. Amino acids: CASSYSKGRVNTEAFF.

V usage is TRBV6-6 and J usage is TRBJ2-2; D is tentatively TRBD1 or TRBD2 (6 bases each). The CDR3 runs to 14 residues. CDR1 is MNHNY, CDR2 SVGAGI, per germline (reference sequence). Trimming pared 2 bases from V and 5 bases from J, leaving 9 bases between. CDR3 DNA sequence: TGTGCCAGCAGTTACCAGGGGAGGACCGGGGAGCTGTTTTTT. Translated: CASSYQGRTGELFF.

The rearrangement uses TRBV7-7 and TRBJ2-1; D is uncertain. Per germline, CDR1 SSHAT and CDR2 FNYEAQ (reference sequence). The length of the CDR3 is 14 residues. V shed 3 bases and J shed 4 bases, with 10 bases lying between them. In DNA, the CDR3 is TGTGCCAGCAGCTTGGATCGAGGATACAATGAGCAGTTCTTC. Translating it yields CASSLDRGYNEQFF.

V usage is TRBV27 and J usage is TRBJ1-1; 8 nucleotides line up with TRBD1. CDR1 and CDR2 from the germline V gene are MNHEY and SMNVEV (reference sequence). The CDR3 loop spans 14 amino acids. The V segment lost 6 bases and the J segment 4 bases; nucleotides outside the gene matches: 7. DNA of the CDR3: TGTGCCAGCAGATTCTCAGGACAGGGCACTGAAGCTTTCTTT. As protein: CASRFSGQGTEAFF.

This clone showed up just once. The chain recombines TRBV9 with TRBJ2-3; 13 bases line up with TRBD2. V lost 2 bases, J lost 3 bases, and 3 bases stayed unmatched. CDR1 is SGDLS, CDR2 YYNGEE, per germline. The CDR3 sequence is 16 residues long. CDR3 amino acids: CASSVTTSGGTDTQYF. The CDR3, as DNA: TGTGCCAGCAGCGTTACGACTAGCGGGGGGACAGATACGCAGTATTTT. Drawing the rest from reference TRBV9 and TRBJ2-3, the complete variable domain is DSGVTQTPKHLITATGQRVTLRCSPRSGDLSVYWYQQSLDQGLQFLIQYYNGEERAKGNILERFSAQQFPDLHSELNLSSLELGDSALYFCASSVTTSGGTDTQYFGPGTRLTVL.

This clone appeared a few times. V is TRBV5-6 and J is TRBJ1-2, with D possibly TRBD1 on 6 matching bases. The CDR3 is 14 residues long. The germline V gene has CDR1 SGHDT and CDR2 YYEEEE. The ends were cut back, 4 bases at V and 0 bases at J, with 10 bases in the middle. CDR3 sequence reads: CASSRDISNYGYTF. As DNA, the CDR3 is TGTGCCAGCAGCCGGGACATATCTAACTATGGCTACACCTTC.

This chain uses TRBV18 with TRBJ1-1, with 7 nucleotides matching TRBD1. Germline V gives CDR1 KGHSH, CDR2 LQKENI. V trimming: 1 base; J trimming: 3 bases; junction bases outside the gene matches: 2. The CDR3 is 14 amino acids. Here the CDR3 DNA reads TGTGCCAGCTCACCACTGAGGGGGCACACTGAAGCTTTCTTT. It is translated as CASSPLRGHTEAFF.

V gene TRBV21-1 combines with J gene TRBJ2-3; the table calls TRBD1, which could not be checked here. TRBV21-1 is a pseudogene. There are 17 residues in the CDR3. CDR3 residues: CASSQWQRTDNTDTQYF. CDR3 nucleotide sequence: TGTGCCAGCAGCCAATGGCAGAGGACAGATAACACAGATACGCAGTATTTT.

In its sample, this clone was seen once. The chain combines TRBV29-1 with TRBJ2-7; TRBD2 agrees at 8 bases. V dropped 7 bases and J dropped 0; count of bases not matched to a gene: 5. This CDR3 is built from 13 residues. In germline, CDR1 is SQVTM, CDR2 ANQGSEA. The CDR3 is CSALAGSSYEQYF. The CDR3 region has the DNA TGCAGCGCCTTAGCGGGGAGCTCCTACGAGCAGTACTTC.

The CDR3 sequence: CASKGGGWETQYF. The CDR3 DNA follows: TGTGCCAGCAAGGGGGGGGGATGGGAGACCCAGTACTTC. The chain employs TRBV6-5 and TRBJ2-5, with D possibly matching TRBD2 (7 bases). Germline-derived CDR1 and CDR2 are MNHEY and SVGAGI. The ends were cut back, 7 bases at V and 5 bases at J, with 14 bases in the middle. The CDR3 sequence is 13 residues long.

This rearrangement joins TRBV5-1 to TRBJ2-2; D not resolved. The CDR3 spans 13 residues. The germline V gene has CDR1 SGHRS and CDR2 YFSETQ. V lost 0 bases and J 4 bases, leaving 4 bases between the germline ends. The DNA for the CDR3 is TGCGCCAGCAGCTTGGGTCTCACCGGGGAGCTGTTTTTT. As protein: CASSLGLTGELFF.

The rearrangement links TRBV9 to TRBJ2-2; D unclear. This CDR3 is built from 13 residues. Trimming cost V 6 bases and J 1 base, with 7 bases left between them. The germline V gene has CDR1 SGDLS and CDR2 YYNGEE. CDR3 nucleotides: TGTGCCAGCACCCAGTTGAACACCGGGGAGCTGTTTTTT. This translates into CASTQLNTGELFF.